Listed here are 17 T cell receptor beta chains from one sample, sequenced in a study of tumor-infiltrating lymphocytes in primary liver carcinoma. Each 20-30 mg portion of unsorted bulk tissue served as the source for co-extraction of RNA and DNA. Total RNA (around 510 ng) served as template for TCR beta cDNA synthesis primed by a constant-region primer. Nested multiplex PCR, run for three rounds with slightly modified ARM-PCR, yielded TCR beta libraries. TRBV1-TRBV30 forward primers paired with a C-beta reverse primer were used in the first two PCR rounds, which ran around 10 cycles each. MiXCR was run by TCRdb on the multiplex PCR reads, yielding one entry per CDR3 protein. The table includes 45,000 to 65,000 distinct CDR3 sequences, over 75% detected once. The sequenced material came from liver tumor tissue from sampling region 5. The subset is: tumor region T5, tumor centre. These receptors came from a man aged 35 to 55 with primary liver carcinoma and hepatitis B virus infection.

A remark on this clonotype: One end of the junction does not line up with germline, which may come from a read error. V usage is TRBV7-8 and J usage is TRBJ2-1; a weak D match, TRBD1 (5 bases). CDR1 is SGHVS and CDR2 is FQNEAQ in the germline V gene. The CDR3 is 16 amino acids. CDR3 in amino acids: CASWQAGLRSYNEQFF. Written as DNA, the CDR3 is TGTGCCAGCTGGCAAGCAGGGCTAAGGTCCTACAATGAGCAATTCTTC.

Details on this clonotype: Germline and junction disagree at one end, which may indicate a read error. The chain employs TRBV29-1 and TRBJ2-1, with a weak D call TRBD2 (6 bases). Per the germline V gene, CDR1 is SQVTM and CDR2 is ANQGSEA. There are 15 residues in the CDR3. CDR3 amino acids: CSVGPAGGFYDEQFF. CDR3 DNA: TGCAGCGTTGGACCAGCAGGAGGGTTCTACGATGAGCAGTTCTTC.

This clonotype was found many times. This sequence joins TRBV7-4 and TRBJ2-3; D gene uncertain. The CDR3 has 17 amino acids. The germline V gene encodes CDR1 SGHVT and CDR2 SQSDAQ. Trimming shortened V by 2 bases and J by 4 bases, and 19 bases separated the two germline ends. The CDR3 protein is CASSLISSRLGPDTQYF. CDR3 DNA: TGTGCCAGCAGCTTAATCTCTTCAAGGCTTGGTCCAGATACGCAGTATTTT.

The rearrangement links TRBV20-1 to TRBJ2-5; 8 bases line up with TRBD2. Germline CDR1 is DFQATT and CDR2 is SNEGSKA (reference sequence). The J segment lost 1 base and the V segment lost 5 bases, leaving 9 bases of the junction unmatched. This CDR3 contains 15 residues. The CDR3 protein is CSAPRAGALQETQYF. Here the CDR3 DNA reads TGCAGTGCTCCCAGAGCGGGAGCCCTCCAAGAGACCCAGTACTTC.

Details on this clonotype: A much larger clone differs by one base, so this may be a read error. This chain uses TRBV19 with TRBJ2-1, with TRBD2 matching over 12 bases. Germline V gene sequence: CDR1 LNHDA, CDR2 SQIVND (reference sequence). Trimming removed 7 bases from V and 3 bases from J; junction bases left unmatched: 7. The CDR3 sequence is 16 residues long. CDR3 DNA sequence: TGTGCCAGTAATATTGGGGGACTAGCGGGCTACAATGAGCAGTTCTTC. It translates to CASNIGGLAGYNEQFF.

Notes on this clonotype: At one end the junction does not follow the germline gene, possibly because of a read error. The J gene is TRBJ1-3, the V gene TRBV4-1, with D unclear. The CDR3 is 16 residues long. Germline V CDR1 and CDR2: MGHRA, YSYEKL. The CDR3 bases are TGCGCCAGCAACCAAGATATGAGTTCCTCTAGAAACACCATATATTTT. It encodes CASNQDMSSSRNTIYF.

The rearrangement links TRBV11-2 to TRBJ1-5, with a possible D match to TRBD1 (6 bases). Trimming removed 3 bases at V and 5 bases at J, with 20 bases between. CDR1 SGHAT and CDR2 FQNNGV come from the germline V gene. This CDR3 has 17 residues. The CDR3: CASSFVGVTGSYQPQHF. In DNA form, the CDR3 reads TGTGCCAGCAGCTTTGTGGGGGTAACAGGGAGCTATCAGCCCCAGCATTTT.

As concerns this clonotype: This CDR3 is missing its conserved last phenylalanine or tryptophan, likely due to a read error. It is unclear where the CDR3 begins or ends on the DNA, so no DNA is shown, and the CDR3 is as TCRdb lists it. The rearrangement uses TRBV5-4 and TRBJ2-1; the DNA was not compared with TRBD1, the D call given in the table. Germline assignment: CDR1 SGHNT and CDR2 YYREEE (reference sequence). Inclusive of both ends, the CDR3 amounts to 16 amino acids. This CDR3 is CASSPGGGGYMNEQSL.

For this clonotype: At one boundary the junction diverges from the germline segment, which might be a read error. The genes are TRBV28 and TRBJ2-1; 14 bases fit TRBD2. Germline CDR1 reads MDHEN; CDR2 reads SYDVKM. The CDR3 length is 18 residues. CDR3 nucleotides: TGTGCCAGCAGTCCCCTCGGACTAGCGGGAGGACCCTACAATGAGAAGTTCTTC. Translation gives CASSPLGLAGGPYNEKFF.

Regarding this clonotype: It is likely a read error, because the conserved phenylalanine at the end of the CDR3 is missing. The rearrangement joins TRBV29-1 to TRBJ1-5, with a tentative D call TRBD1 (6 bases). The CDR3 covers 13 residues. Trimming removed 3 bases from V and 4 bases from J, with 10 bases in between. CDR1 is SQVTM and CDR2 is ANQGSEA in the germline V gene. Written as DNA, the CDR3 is TGCAGCGTTGAGACAGGTTGGAATCAGCCCCAGCATTCT. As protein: CSVETGWNQPQHS.

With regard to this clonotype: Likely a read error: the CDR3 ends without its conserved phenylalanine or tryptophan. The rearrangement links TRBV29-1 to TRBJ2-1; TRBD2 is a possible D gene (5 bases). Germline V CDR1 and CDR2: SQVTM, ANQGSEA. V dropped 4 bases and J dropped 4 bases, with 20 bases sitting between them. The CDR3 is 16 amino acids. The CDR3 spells CSVVYRAASAYNEQFL. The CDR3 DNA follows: TGCAGCGTTGTGTACAGAGCGGCATCCGCATACAATGAGCAGTTCCTC.

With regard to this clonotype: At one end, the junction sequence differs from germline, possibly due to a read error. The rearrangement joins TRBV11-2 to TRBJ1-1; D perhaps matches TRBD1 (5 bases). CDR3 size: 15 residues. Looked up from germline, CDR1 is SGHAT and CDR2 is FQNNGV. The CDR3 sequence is CASNLDRGPPGETFF. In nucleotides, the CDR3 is TGTGCCAGCAACTTAGATCGGGGCCCGCCTGGTGAAACTTTCTTT.

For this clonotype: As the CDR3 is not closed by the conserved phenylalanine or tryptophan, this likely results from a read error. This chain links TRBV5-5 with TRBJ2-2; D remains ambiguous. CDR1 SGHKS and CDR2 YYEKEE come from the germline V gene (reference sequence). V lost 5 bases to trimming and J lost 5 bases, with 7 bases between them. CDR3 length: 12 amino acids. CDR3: CASRLHTGELFY. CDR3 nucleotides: TGTGCCAGCAGACTCCATACCGGGGAGCTGTTTTAT.

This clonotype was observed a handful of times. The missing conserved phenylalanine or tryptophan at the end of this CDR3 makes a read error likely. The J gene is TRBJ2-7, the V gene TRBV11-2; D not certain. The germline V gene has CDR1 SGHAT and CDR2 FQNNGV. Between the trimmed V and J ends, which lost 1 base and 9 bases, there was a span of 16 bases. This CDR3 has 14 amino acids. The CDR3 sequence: CASSLVQVVHGQYL. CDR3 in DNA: TGTGCCAGCAGCTTAGTTCAGGTCGTCCACGGGCAGTACCTC.

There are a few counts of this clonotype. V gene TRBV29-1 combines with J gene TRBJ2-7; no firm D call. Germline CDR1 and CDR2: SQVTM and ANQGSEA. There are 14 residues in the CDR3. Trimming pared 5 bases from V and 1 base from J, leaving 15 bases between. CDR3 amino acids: CSVWTAQTSYEQYF. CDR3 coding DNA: TGCAGCGTTTGGACGGCTCAAACGTCCTACGAGCAGTACTTC.

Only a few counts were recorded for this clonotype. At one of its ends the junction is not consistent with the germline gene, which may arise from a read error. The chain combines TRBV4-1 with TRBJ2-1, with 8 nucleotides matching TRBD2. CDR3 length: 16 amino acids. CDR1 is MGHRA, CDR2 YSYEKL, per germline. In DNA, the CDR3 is TGCGTCAGCAGCCAAGAAGCGGGAGATGTCTACAATGAGCAGTTCTTC. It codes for CVSSQEAGDVYNEQFF.

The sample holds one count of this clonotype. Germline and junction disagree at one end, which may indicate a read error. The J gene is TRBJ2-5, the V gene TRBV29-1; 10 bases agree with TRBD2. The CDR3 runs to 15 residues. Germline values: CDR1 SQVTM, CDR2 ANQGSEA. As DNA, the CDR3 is TGTAGCGTTTCCTTACTAGCGGGAAGGGGAGGGACCCAGCACTTC. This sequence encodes CSVSLLAGRGGTQHF.